The 32 T cell receptor beta chains in this list originate from one sample, sequenced in a study of blood T cell repertoires in COVID-19. TCRdb keeps only in-frame clones here, not all; method: immunoSEQ multiplex PCR. The sample contains 90,000 to 120,000 clones, more than 70% of which appear only once. The specimen was peripheral blood. The origin of the receptors is a human donor in a cohort sampled during active COVID-19.

The V gene is TRBV2, the J gene TRBJ2-4; 8 bases are a match to TRBD2. The CDR3 is 16 residues long. Looked up from germline, CDR1 is SNHLY and CDR2 is FYNNEI. V was clipped by 3 bases and J by 0 bases; unmatched bases: 4. The CDR3: CASSESGGIAKNIQYF. The CDR3 DNA reads as TGTGCCAGCAGTGAGAGCGGGGGAATAGCCAAAAACATTCAGTACTTC.

The CDR3 sequence is CATSDSGTGKNTIYF. The CDR3 DNA reads as TGTGCCACCAGTGATTCCGGGACAGGGAAAAACACCATATATTTT. The chain recombines TRBV24-1 with TRBJ1-3; 9 nucleotides agree with TRBD1. After removal of 2 bases from V and 6 bases from J, the junction contained 4 bases not matched to a gene. The CDR3 has 15 residues. Germline lookup yields CDR1 KGHDR and CDR2 SFDVKD.

The rearrangement joins TRBV27 to TRBJ2-1, with 8 positions matching TRBD2. Germline V gene data show CDR1 as MNHEY and CDR2 as SMNVEV (reference sequence). The CDR3 has 15 amino acids. Trimming removed 3 bases from V and 2 bases from J; junction bases left unmatched: 3. The CDR3 region is CASSFTSGAYNEQFF. CDR3 DNA sequence: TGTGCCAGCAGTTTCACTAGCGGAGCCTACAATGAGCAGTTCTTC.

The V call is TRBV19, the J call TRBJ2-1; TRBD2 matches at 15 bases. CDR1 and CDR2 from the germline V gene are LNHDA and SQIVND (reference sequence). Trimming cost V 6 bases and J 7 bases; bases outside gene matches: 7. This CDR3 comprises 16 residues. The CDR3 region is CASSQAGTSGRNEQFF. In nucleotides, the CDR3 is TGTGCCAGTAGCCAGGCCGGGACTAGCGGGAGGAATGAGCAGTTCTTC.

The chain is built from TRBV3-1 (or the pseudogene TRBV3-2) and TRBJ2-3; 10 nucleotides align to TRBD1. The ends lost 4 bases at V and 2 bases at J; junction bases unmatched: 9. CDR1 and CDR2 (germline): LGHDT, YNNKEL (reference sequence). This CDR3 region has 17 residues. The DNA for the CDR3 is TGTGCCAGCAGCCCTTGGGCGGGACAGGGGCCCACAGATACGCAGTATTTT. It translates to CASSPWAGQGPTDTQYF.

This clone came up a few times. J is TRBJ1-1 and V is TRBV3-1 (or the pseudogene TRBV3-2); D uncertain. Trimming stripped 1 base from V and 5 bases from J, with 8 bases between. The CDR3 is 13 amino acids. Germline values: CDR1 LGHDT, CDR2 YNNKEL (reference sequence). The CDR3 reads CASSQGPRTEAFF. CDR3 bases: TGTGCCAGCAGCCAAGGGCCGAGGACTGAAGCTTTCTTT.

The count of this clone is one. The genes are TRBV7-9 and TRBJ2-5; 14 bases match TRBD2. Trimming cost V 6 bases and J 4 bases; bases outside gene matches: 10. Germline lookup yields CDR1 SEHNR and CDR2 FQNEAQ (reference sequence). The CDR3 totals 17 residues. The CDR3 nucleotides are TGTGCCAGCAGGTCCGGGACTAGCGGGAGAATACTAGAGACCCAGTACTTC. Encoded protein: CASRSGTSGRILETQYF.

This chain joins TRBV6-2 or TRBV6-3 and TRBJ2-7; TRBD2 matches at 7 bases. V shed 5 bases and J 4 bases; nucleotides not matched to a gene: 2. This CDR3 has 12 residues. Per the germline V gene, CDR1 is MNHEY and CDR2 is SVGEGT. In nucleotides, the CDR3 is TGTGCCAGCAGTCCGGGGGGTTACGAGCAGTACGTC. It translates to CASSPGGYEQYV.

The chain joins TRBV6-5 to TRBJ2-1, with 9 bases that match TRBD2. The V gene's germline CDR1 is MNHEY and CDR2 SVGAGI. This CDR3 has 14 amino acids. With 7 bases clipped from V and 9 bases from J, the junction kept 10 bases outside the gene matches. CDR3 in DNA: TGTGCCAGCATCGGGCGGGAGGGCCGGATTGAGCAGTTCTTC. It specifies CASIGREGRIEQFF.

Note on this clone: Other nucleotide sequences from this sample produce the same CDR3. The chain is built from TRBV19 and TRBJ2-4; possible D gene TRBD2, 5 bases. V lost 0 bases, J lost 0 bases, and 12 bases lay in between. The CDR3 extends over 17 amino acids. Germline lookup yields CDR1 LNHDA and CDR2 SQIVND (reference sequence). The CDR3 nucleotides read TGTGCCAGTAGTATAGACGGGGATCTTTTAGCCAAAAACATTCAGTACTTC. Protein product: CASSIDGDLLAKNIQYF.

CDR3 in amino acids: CASRSGGARGTEAFF. In DNA form, the CDR3 reads TGTGCCAGCAGATCGGGGGGGGCGAGGGGCACTGAAGCTTTCTTT. V is TRBV6-5 and J is TRBJ1-1, with a tentative D call TRBD1 (6 bases). There are 15 residues in the CDR3. The V and J ends lost 6 bases and 4 bases respectively, with 18 bases between them. Germline-derived CDR1 and CDR2 are MNHEY and SVGAGI.

The J gene is TRBJ1-2, the V gene TRBV25-1; the D is unclear. V gave up 5 bases and J gave up 4 bases, with 14 bases separating them. The germline V gene encodes CDR1 MGHDK and CDR2 SYGVNS. The CDR3 runs to 14 residues. CDR3 residues: CASSREGGAYGYTF. Here the CDR3 DNA reads TGTGCCAGCAGTAGGGAGGGCGGCGCCTATGGCTACACCTTC.

V gene TRBV5-4 combines with J gene TRBJ2-1; a possible D gene is TRBD2 (6 bases). This CDR3 has 16 residues. Trimming stripped 0 bases from V and 0 bases from J, with 10 bases between. Germline V gene data show CDR1 as SGHNT and CDR2 as YYREEE (reference sequence). The CDR3 loop reads CASSLDVSGSYNEQFF. CDR3 sequence (DNA): TGTGCCAGCAGCTTGGACGTTAGCGGCTCCTACAATGAGCAGTTCTTC.

The chain carries TRBV9 and TRBJ1-1; D may be TRBD1 (6 bases). The CDR3 runs to 15 residues. CDR1 and CDR2 (germline): SGDLS, YYNGEE. Trimming removed 4 bases from V and 4 bases from J, with 17 bases in between. CDR3 sequence: CASSSHTGTLTEAFF. In DNA, the CDR3 is TGTGCCAGCAGCTCCCATACAGGGACGCTCACTGAAGCTTTCTTT.

CDR3 bases: TGTGCCAGCAGTCTACTACCGACGACAGGGGACAGTAGCAATCAGCCCCAGCATTTT. Its protein product is CASSLLPTTGDSSNQPQHF. The V call is TRBV27, the J call TRBJ1-5, with 8 bases lining up with TRBD1. V was pared by 5 bases and J by 0 bases, with 15 bases of the junction left unmatched. Germline V lookup: CDR1 MNHEY, CDR2 SMNVEV (reference sequence). The CDR3 covers 19 residues.

The chain recombines TRBV5-1 with TRBJ2-5; maybe TRBD2 (6 bases). V gave up 0 bases and J gave up 3 bases, with 9 bases separating them. CDR3 length: 14 residues. Per the germline V gene, CDR1 is SGHRS and CDR2 is YFSETQ. In DNA form, the CDR3 reads TGCGCCAGCAGCTTGGGGGGAGGAGAAGAGACCCAGTACTTC. This gives the protein CASSLGGGEETQYF.

The chain links TRBV6-2 or TRBV6-3 to TRBJ1-2; TRBD1 matches at 11 bases. The J segment lost 6 bases and the V segment lost 5 bases, leaving 11 bases of the junction unmatched. The CDR3 loop spans 16 amino acids. CDR1 and CDR2 (germline): MNHEY, SVGEGT. CDR3 region: CASSHAGTGGGNGYTF. The CDR3 nucleotides read TGTGCCAGCAGTCATGCCGGGACAGGGGGAGGCAATGGCTACACCTTC.

This clone was detected a few times. This chain uses TRBV18 with TRBJ2-1; D is undetermined. This CDR3 contains 13 residues. Germline V CDR1 and CDR2: KGHSH, LQKENI. The germline V and J ends were trimmed by 4 bases and 7 bases, with 11 bases remaining between them. The chain's CDR3 is CASSRVKRNEQFF. CDR3 nucleotide sequence: TGTGCCAGCTCACGCGTCAAGAGAAATGAGCAGTTCTTC.

V gene TRBV25-1 combines with J gene TRBJ2-2; D unresolved. Germline CDR1 and CDR2: MGHDK and SYGVNS. The CDR3 spans 13 residues. V lost 3 bases and J 1 base, leaving 3 bases between the germline ends. The chain's CDR3 is CASSDGNTGELFF. DNA for the CDR3: TGTGCCAGCAGTGACGGGAACACCGGGGAGCTGTTTTTT.

A single count supports this clone. A much larger clone differs from this one at a single base, so this may be a read error. As DNA, the CDR3 is TGTGCCAGCAGTTTCTTCTACGAGCAGTACTTC. Encoded protein: CASSFFYEQYF. This rearrangement joins TRBV28 to TRBJ2-7; D not certain. The ends were cut back, 3 bases at V and 3 bases at J, with 3 bases in the middle. The CDR3 extends over 11 amino acids. CDR1 and CDR2 from the germline V gene are MDHEN and SYDVKM.

The table lists this clone with a count of one. The chain couples TRBV6-2 or TRBV6-3 to TRBJ2-2; maybe TRBD2 (6 bases). Germline-derived CDR1 and CDR2 are MNHEY and SVGEGT. This CDR3 comprises 16 residues. V dropped 2 bases and J dropped 6 bases, with 16 bases sitting between them. CDR3 coding DNA: TGTGCCAGCAGTTACCCAAGGCAGGGAGGTGCCGGGGAGCTGTTTTTT. Its protein is CASSYPRQGGAGELFF.

J is TRBJ1-6 and V is TRBV7-6, with D possibly matching TRBD1 (5 bases). The CDR3 totals 13 residues. Germline V CDR1 and CDR2: SGHVS, FNYEAQ. Trimming left V 4 bases short and J 11 bases short, with 12 bases between. The CDR3 DNA is TGTGCCAGCAGCTCCCTGGAGGGGACACCCCTCCACTTT. It specifies CASSSLEGTPLHF.

This sequence joins TRBV3-1 (or the pseudogene TRBV3-2) and TRBJ2-7, with TRBD2 matching over 8 bases. Trimming at V came to 3 bases and at J to 9 bases, leaving 7 bases not matched to a gene. The CDR3 extends over 13 amino acids. Germline-derived CDR1 and CDR2 are LGHDT and YNNKEL (reference sequence). The CDR3 region is CASSQGLESGQYF. The CDR3 nucleotides read TGTGCCAGCAGCCAGGGACTAGAATCCGGGCAGTACTTC.

The V call is TRBV6-2 or TRBV6-3, the J call TRBJ1-1, with a tentative D call TRBD1 (6 bases). Germline V gives CDR1 MNHEY, CDR2 SVGEGT. The CDR3 covers 14 residues. V gave up 6 bases and J gave up 0 bases, with 11 bases separating them. CDR3 sequence reads: CASSYDRLNTEAFF. The CDR3 coding sequence is TGTGCCAGCAGCTATGACAGGTTGAACACTGAAGCTTTCTTT.

A remark on this clone: The junction departs from the called germline gene at one end, perhaps through a read error. The chain couples TRBV7-9 to TRBJ2-3; perhaps TRBD1 as D (5 bases). CDR3 length equals 13 residues. Germline lookup yields CDR1 SEHNR and CDR2 FQNEAQ (reference sequence). CDR3 DNA: TGTGCCAGCAGCTTAGCGACCCCCCAGATGGGGCATTTT. Residues: CASSLATPQMGHF.

This sequence joins TRBV7-9 and TRBJ1-5, with 10 bases lining up with TRBD1. The CDR3 extends over 17 amino acids. V lost 5 bases and J lost 3; bases outside the gene matches: 10. CDR1 and CDR2 from the germline V gene are SEHNR and FQNEAQ (reference sequence). The CDR3: CASSPSADRGPNQPQHF. The CDR3 DNA is TGTGCCAGCAGCCCGTCCGCTGACAGGGGGCCCAATCAGCCCCAGCATTTT.

The chain employs TRBV30 and TRBJ2-2, with 7 bases aligning to TRBD2. Germline assignment: CDR1 GTSNPN and CDR2 SVGIG (reference sequence). This CDR3 has 14 amino acids. Trimming cost V 2 bases and J 4 bases; bases outside gene matches: 4. DNA of the CDR3: TGTGCCTGGAGTTGGGGGGGAAGCACCGGGGAGCTGTTTTTT. It yields the protein CAWSWGGSTGELFF.

The rearrangement links TRBV28 to TRBJ1-3; no reliable D call. Germline-derived CDR1 and CDR2 are MDHEN and SYDVKM. Trimming shortened V by 3 bases and J by 1 base, and 7 bases separated the two germline ends. The CDR3 is 14 amino acids. CDR3: CASSFTVSGNTIYF. Written as DNA, the CDR3 is TGTGCCAGCAGTTTTACGGTTTCTGGAAACACCATATATTTT.

V gene TRBV7-9 combines with J gene TRBJ1-3; 7 nucleotides agree with TRBD1. Germline trimming cut 5 bases from V and 1 base from J; bases unmatched to any gene: 2. This CDR3 region has 14 residues. Germline V gene sequence: CDR1 SEHNR, CDR2 FQNEAQ (reference sequence). DNA for the CDR3: TGTGCCAGCAGCCGACAGGGATCTGGAAACACCATATATTTT. Amino acids: CASSRQGSGNTIYF.

The genes are TRBV14 and TRBJ1-1; 8 bases match TRBD1. Germline V gene data show CDR1 as SGHDN and CDR2 as FVKESK. The CDR3 runs to 14 residues. J was trimmed by 1 base and V by 6 bases; bases with no gene match: 4. The CDR3: CASRIDRGNTEAFF. DNA for the CDR3: TGTGCCAGCAGGATCGACAGGGGGAACACTGAAGCTTTCTTT.

In its sample, this clone was seen once. The V gene is TRBV3-1 (or the pseudogene TRBV3-2), the J gene TRBJ2-5, with D maybe TRBD1 (6 bases). Per germline, CDR1 LGHDT and CDR2 YNNKEL (reference sequence). The CDR3 has 15 residues. The V gene lost 2 bases and the J gene lost 5 bases, with 15 bases spanning the gap. The CDR3 DNA follows: TGTGCCAGCAGCCAAAGCCAGGGGAAGAGTGAGACCCAGTACTTC. Amino acids: CASSQSQGKSETQYF.

V gene TRBV5-1 combines with J gene TRBJ2-3; D possibly corresponds to TRBD1 (6 bases). Trimming cost V 0 bases and J 5 bases, with 16 bases left between them. Germline-derived CDR1 and CDR2 are SGHRS and YFSETQ. This CDR3 is 16 amino acids long. In nucleotides, the CDR3 is TGCGCCAGCAGCTTGGGGGTTGGGGGCCTCGGAGATACGCAGTATTTT. This encodes CASSLGVGGLGDTQYF.